This T cell receptor (beta chain) was profiled in a study of blood T cell repertoires in COVID-19. Study-level information: The samples span acute and convalescent COVID-19 from the United States, Italy and Spain. Nucleic acid was either cDNA or gDNA, and it came from T cells, B-cell-depleted T cells, or PBMCs.

Per the original data handling: Counts of nucleated cells, estimated from reference gene primer amplification, were obtained. Method: immunoSEQ multiplex PCR; TCRdb's copy keeps in-frame clones and lacks some. The V and J calls and clone size are taken from that table; D and trimming were inferred from the DNA. The table has 150,000 or so clones, over 80% seen once. Trimming removed 4 bases from V and 5 bases from J, with 12 bases in between. This CDR3 is built from 14 residues. The germline V gene encodes CDR1 ENHRY and CDR2 SYGVKD. The V gene is TRBV10-3, the J gene TRBJ1-5, with unresolved D. The receptor comes from a woman aged 45-59 years with acute or convalescent COVID-19. Material for sequencing was peripheral blood. This chain's CDR3 is CAISGAPTDQPQHF. The CDR3 DNA reads TGTGCCATCAGTGGGGCCCCGACGGATCAGCCCCAGCATTTT.